This T cell receptor beta chain was identified during a study of OX40 agonist ivuxolimab in advanced cancers. As for the study more broadly: Ivuxolimab, which targeted the costimulatory receptor OX40 (CD134), was an agonistic, fully human IgG2 monoclonal antibody. Prior anti-PD-1, anti-PD-L1 or anti-CTLA-4 therapy was permitted, and about two fifths of dose-escalation patients had received checkpoint inhibitors. The dose-escalation cohort was 82.7% male with a mean age of approximately 59 years, ranging from roughly 23 to 79. The paper reports the monotherapy dose-escalation portion (N of about 47 patients) of the phase I ivuxolimab trial. Three dose-escalation patients achieved partial responses, one with hepatocellular carcinoma and two with cutaneous melanoma. Intravenous ivuxolimab was administered to patients every 2 weeks at six dose levels: 0.01, 0.1, 0.3, 1.5, 3 and 10 mg/kg. Among the roughly 52 dose-escalation patients, roughly 20 had hepatocellular carcinoma, 15 or so melanoma, 9 renal cell carcinoma and 9 head and neck cancer. Peripheral TCRbeta sequencing was intended to test whether TCR sequence diversity was altered and clonal T-cell expansion was caused by ivuxolimab.

Summary of the overall study and its limitations: Low levels of normalized T-cell clonal expansion were also seen in some patients who did not respond. The antigen specificity of the clonally expanded peripheral T cells was not determined. At doses of 0.1 to 3.0 mg/kg, clonal expansion of both CD4+ and CD8+ blood T cells was observed from baseline to week 6. Partial responders in the 0.1-3.0 mg/kg groups had among the lowest normalized peripheral clonal expansion, especially among CD8+ T cells. On average, CD8+ T cells showed more expanded clones than CD4+ T cells after ivuxolimab.

The trial excluded patients who had a history of autoimmune disease or who were on systemic immunosuppression. Peripheral blood for TCR sequencing was drawn from every dose cohort at baseline, at cycle 4 day 1 and at cycle 7 day 1. Samples were obtained from an open-label, multicenter, first-in-human phase I dose-escalation trial of ivuxolimab. The trial enrolled adults with locally advanced or metastatic head and neck squamous cell, hepatocellular, melanoma or renal cell carcinoma. Before TCR sequencing, CD4+ T cells and CD8+ T cells were sorted from peripheral blood as separate populations. The CDR3 sequence holds 16 residues, the cysteine and phenylalanine included. Of the read, only the CDR3 DNA is kept; its 48 bases are in frame from base 1. With respect to this clone: Which antigen it targets is not known. No much larger clonotype is one base removed from it; base qualities were not supplied.

For sequencing of the TCRbeta CDR3 region, genomic DNA was extracted from the sorted cells. The immunoSEQ Assay was used for sequencing of TCRbeta CDR3 regions. The clones in this table, taken by TCRdb from immuneACCESS, are in-frame only. Not every clone is retained; where verified, under half of the shortfall comes from an unresolved V gene, and the cause of the rest is unknown. The sample table shows roughly 38,000 clones, and 74% are seen once. Together, the top ten hold around 20% of the sample. Here the chain combines TRBV12-2 and TRBJ2-7; TRBD2, the table's D call, was not compared with the DNA. TRBV12-2 is a pseudogene. Material: CD4+ or CD8+ T cells sorted from blood, obtained in a trial of the OX40 agonist ivuxolimab. This sequence was found in an adult with an advanced solid tumor such as melanoma, head and neck, liver or kidney cancer. The DNA sequence is TGTGCAAGTCGCCCAGGGGGGCTAGCGGGGGACTACGAGCAGTACTTC. Its protein product is CASRPGGLAGDYEQYF.